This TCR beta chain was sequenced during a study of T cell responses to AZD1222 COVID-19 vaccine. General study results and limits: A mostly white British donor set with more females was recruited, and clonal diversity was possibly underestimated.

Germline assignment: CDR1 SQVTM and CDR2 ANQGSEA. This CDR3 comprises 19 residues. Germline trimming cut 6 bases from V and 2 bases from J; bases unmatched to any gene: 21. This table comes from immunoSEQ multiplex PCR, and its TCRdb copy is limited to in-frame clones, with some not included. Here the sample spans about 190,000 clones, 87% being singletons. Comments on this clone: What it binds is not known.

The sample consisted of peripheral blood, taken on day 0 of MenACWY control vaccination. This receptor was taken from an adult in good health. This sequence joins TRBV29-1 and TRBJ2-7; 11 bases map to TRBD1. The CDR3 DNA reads TGCAGCGTCCGAGGGGCGGGACAGGGGGATATTGGGGACCCCTACGAGCAGTACTTC. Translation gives CSVRGAGQGDIGDPYEQYF.